The 26 T cell receptor beta chains listed next were all sequenced from one sample in a study of cytomegalovirus exposure and HLA in healthy donors. Some clones are missing from TCRdb's copy, which holds only in-frame ones; the method was immunoSEQ multiplex PCR. The sample lists around 300,000 clones, 86% occurring once. The sequencing sample was made of PBMCs. Receptors were obtained from a woman under 30 in good health and CMV-seronegative.

For the CDR3, the DNA is TGTGCTAGTGGTTTGGTAGTCAGTTCTGGGGCCAACGTCCTGACTTTC. This codes for CASGLVVSSGANVLTF. This chain connects TRBV12-5 to TRBJ2-6; D not certain. V shed 0 bases and J shed 1 base, with 7 bases lying between them. The CDR3 sequence is 16 residues long. Germline CDR1 reads LGHNT; CDR2 reads FRNRAP.

This clone has more than one count but fewer than ten. The rearrangement links TRBV7-2 to TRBJ1-2; tentatively, D is TRBD1 (6 bases). The CDR3 has 15 amino acids. V shed 5 bases and J shed 3 bases, with 16 bases lying between them. Germline V gives CDR1 SGHTA, CDR2 FQGNSA. The chain's CDR3 is CASSLRDNRDYGYTF. CDR3 in DNA: TGTGCCAGCAGCCTCCGGGACAACAGAGACTATGGCTACACCTTC.

In DNA form, the CDR3 reads TGTGCCAGCAGTTTACGGAGTTTCAGCTCCTACAATGAGCAGTTCTTC. It encodes CASSLRSFSSYNEQFF. The chain recombines TRBV27 with TRBJ2-1; D is ambiguous. Trimming took 2 bases from V and 0 from J, leaving 11 bases between them. The CDR3 is made up of 16 amino acids. Germline V gene sequence: CDR1 MNHEY, CDR2 SMNVEV (reference sequence).

The chain recombines TRBV5-4 with TRBJ2-1; the match to TRBD2 covers 9 bases. Germline assignment: CDR1 SGHNT and CDR2 YYREEE (reference sequence). V gave up 1 base and J gave up 14 bases; unmatched junction bases: 4. This CDR3 spans 12 amino acids. For the CDR3, the DNA is TGTGCCAGCAGCTTGTGGACTAGCGAGGAGTTCTTC. Translated, it gives CASSLWTSEEFF.

The rearrangement links TRBV6-1 to TRBJ2-1; the D gene is possibly TRBD2 (6 bases). This CDR3 comprises 12 residues. Per the germline V gene, CDR1 is MNHNS and CDR2 is SASEGT. Trimming left V 2 bases short and J 15 bases short, with 14 bases between. This CDR3 reads CASSERVEEGFF. In DNA form, the CDR3 reads TGTGCCAGCAGTGAAAGAGTAGAGGAGGGGTTCTTC.

This sequence joins TRBV27 and TRBJ2-1; 9 positions agree with TRBD2. The CDR3 sequence is 15 residues long. From germline, CDR1 is MNHEY and CDR2 SMNVEV (reference sequence). The J segment lost 2 bases and the V segment lost 6 bases, leaving 5 bases of the junction unmatched. The CDR3 coding sequence is TGTGCCAGCAGACTGAGACTAGCGGCCTACAATGAGCAGTTCTTC. Translated, it gives CASRLRLAAYNEQFF.

The chain uses TRBV4-3 and TRBJ2-7, with TRBD1 matching over 11 bases. V lost 3 bases and J lost 4; bases outside the gene matches: 5. This CDR3 has 15 residues. Germline V lookup: CDR1 LGHNA, CDR2 YSLEER. CDR3 in amino acids: CASSHGQGAPYEQYF. CDR3 nucleotides: TGCGCCAGCAGCCATGGACAGGGGGCACCTTACGAGCAGTACTTC.

The rearrangement uses TRBV7-9 and TRBJ2-5; D unresolved. V lost 4 bases and J 0 bases, leaving 12 bases between the germline ends. Germline V gene sequence: CDR1 SEHNR, CDR2 FQNEAQ (reference sequence). The CDR3 spans 15 residues. Written as DNA, the CDR3 is TGTGCCAGCAGCTGGCCCTATCGGGACCAAGAGACCCAGTACTTC. Translation gives CASSWPYRDQETQYF.

The J gene is TRBJ1-1, the V gene TRBV28, with a tentative D call TRBD1 (6 bases). This CDR3 region has 14 residues. CDR1 and CDR2 (germline): MDHEN, SYDVKM. V was trimmed by 5 bases and J by 5 bases, leaving 15 bases between them. The CDR3 here is CASSRYRVGTEAFF. The CDR3 bases are TGTGCCAGCAGTCGTTACAGGGTAGGGACTGAAGCTTTCTTT.

The chain combines TRBV6-5 with TRBJ1-5; TRBD1 matches at 10 bases. Per germline, CDR1 MNHEY and CDR2 SVGAGI. The CDR3 is made up of 15 amino acids. Trimming removed 5 bases from V and 5 bases from J; junction bases left unmatched: 6. DNA of the CDR3: TGTGCCAGCAGTAGAAAGGGACAGGGGTATCAGCCCCAGCATTTT. Protein product: CASSRKGQGYQPQHF.

The V call is TRBV18, the J call TRBJ2-5; 9 bases line up with TRBD1. In germline, CDR1 is KGHSH, CDR2 LQKENI. V lost 0 bases to trimming and J lost 5 bases; unmatched junction nucleotides: 13. This CDR3 comprises 18 residues. The CDR3 protein is CASSPPIFLRDRAETQYF. In DNA form, the CDR3 reads TGTGCCAGCTCACCACCGATTTTCCTACGGGACAGGGCGGAGACCCAGTACTTC.

The gene calls are TRBV18 and TRBJ2-1, with 13 nucleotides matching TRBD2. Unmatched junction bases numbered 7, after V lost 0 bases and J lost 2 bases. Germline loops: CDR1 KGHSH, CDR2 LQKENI. The CDR3 has 19 residues. The DNA for the CDR3 is TGTGCCAGCTCACCACCCACTAGCGGGAGGGCCGGGACCTACAATGAGCAGTTCTTC. Protein product: CASSPPTSGRAGTYNEQFF.

This rearrangement joins TRBV27 to TRBJ2-2; TRBD2 is a possible D gene (6 bases). CDR1 is MNHEY, CDR2 SMNVEV, per germline (reference sequence). With 4 bases removed from V and 7 bases from J, the gap between germline ends came to 7 bases. The CDR3 has 12 residues. CDR3 in amino acids: CASSSTSGELFF. The CDR3 nucleotides read TGTGCCAGCAGTTCGACTAGCGGGGAGCTGTTTTTT.

This clone was observed a single time. The genes are TRBV6-6 and TRBJ1-3, with TRBD1 matching 9 bases. Trimming took 6 bases from V and 2 from J; bases not matched to a gene: 8. Germline values: CDR1 MNHNY, CDR2 SVGAGI (reference sequence). This CDR3 spans 16 amino acids. The CDR3 protein is CASRNLRTGAGNTIYF. The CDR3 region has the DNA TGTGCCAGCAGGAACCTGCGGACAGGGGCTGGAAACACCATATATTTT.

The chain employs TRBV7-2 and TRBJ1-2; 9 positions agree with TRBD1. The CDR3 extends over 13 amino acids. Germline assignment: CDR1 SGHTA and CDR2 FQGNSA. Germline trimming cut 6 bases from V and 7 bases from J; bases unmatched to any gene: 6. The CDR3 sequence is CASRGQGLSGYTF. CDR3 coding DNA: TGTGCCAGCAGGGGACAGGGTCTAAGTGGCTACACCTTC.

The chain joins TRBV20-1 to TRBJ2-7; 9 positions agree with TRBD1. Germline CDR1 is DFQATT and CDR2 is SNEGSKA (reference sequence). The CDR3 extends over 11 amino acids. V lost 5 bases and J lost 9; bases outside the gene matches: 5. CDR3 in amino acids: CSAETGGVQYF. DNA of the CDR3: TGCAGTGCTGAAACAGGGGGCGTGCAGTACTTC.

J is TRBJ2-4 and V is TRBV4-1, with TRBD1 as a possible D gene (7 bases). Deletions cut 1 base from V and 11 bases from J, with 9 bases between. The germline V gene has CDR1 MGHRA and CDR2 YSYEKL. The CDR3 loop spans 12 amino acids. CDR3 in amino acids: CASSQGGTVQYF. The CDR3 DNA follows: TGCGCCAGCAGCCAAGGCGGGACAGTTCAGTACTTC.

The rearrangement joins TRBV5-1 to TRBJ2-1; no reliable D call. CDR1 is SGHRS and CDR2 is YFSETQ in the germline V gene. Trimming left V 3 bases short and J 4 bases short, with 11 bases between. The CDR3 loop spans 14 amino acids. CDR3 region: CASSWVDTYNEQFF. The CDR3 DNA sequence: TGCGCCAGCAGCTGGGTAGACACATACAATGAGCAGTTCTTC.

J is TRBJ2-7 and V is TRBV6-5, with D perhaps TRBD1 (7 bases). This CDR3 comprises 14 residues. V was pared by 6 bases and J by 2 bases, with 14 bases between. CDR1 is MNHEY and CDR2 is SVGAGI in the germline V gene. CDR3 in amino acids: CASRATGEAYEQYF. CDR3 in DNA: TGTGCCAGCAGGGCAACAGGGGAGGCCTACGAGCAGTACTTC.

This chain connects TRBV7-3 to TRBJ1-6; no clear D. CDR1 and CDR2 from the germline V gene are SGHTA and FQGTGA. V dropped 6 bases and J dropped 9 bases, with 12 bases sitting between them. This CDR3 has 13 residues. CDR3 DNA: TGTGCCAGCAGATTGACCAGAGGTTCACCCCTCCACTTT. Protein product: CASRLTRGSPLHF.

The V call is TRBV27, the J call TRBJ1-5; no clear D. The CDR3 contains 13 residues. Trimming stripped 5 bases from V and 6 bases from J, with 11 bases between. Per germline, CDR1 MNHEY and CDR2 SMNVEV (reference sequence). The CDR3 sequence is CASSPFGVQPQHF. CDR3 DNA sequence: TGTGCCAGCAGTCCATTCGGGGTTCAGCCCCAGCATTTT.

J is TRBJ2-7 and V is TRBV5-1; 8 nucleotides agree with TRBD1. The CDR3 length is 17 residues. Germline V gives CDR1 SGHRS, CDR2 YFSETQ. V lost 4 bases, J lost 6 bases, and 18 bases stayed unmatched. The CDR3 DNA reads TGCGCCAGCAGCGCCGGCCCGGCAGGGGGCGACGGAGGCGAGCAGTACTTC. Translating gives CASSAGPAGGDGGEQYF.

This clone was seen once. The rearrangement links TRBV28 to TRBJ1-3; maybe TRBD1 (5 bases). The V end was cut by 3 bases, the J end by 3 bases, with 9 bases between. From germline, CDR1 is MDHEN and CDR2 SYDVKM. The CDR3 is 14 residues long. CDR3 region: CASSFLRVGNTIYF. The CDR3, as DNA: TGTGCCAGCAGTTTCCTCAGGGTTGGAAACACCATATATTTT.

J is TRBJ1-1 and V is TRBV5-6; 8 nucleotides line up with TRBD1. J lost 4 bases, V lost 4 bases, and 6 bases had no gene match. CDR3 size: 14 residues. Germline-derived CDR1 and CDR2 are SGHDT and YYEEEE. This CDR3 reads CASSKTRGRTEAFF. The CDR3, as DNA: TGTGCCAGCAGCAAAACCAGGGGGCGCACTGAAGCTTTCTTT.

CDR3 residues: CASSSRTGRGNTEAFF. DNA for the CDR3: TGTGCCAGCAGCTCACGGACAGGCCGGGGGAACACTGAAGCTTTCTTT. The rearrangement uses TRBV11-2 and TRBJ1-1; 7 nucleotides agree with TRBD1. This CDR3 spans 16 amino acids. V lost 4 bases, J lost 1 base, and 9 bases stayed unmatched. Germline V CDR1 and CDR2: SGHAT, FQNNGV. The entire variable domain, with the rest obtained from reference TRBV11-2 and TRBJ1-1, is as follows: EAGVAQSPRYKIIEKRQSVAFWCNPISGHATLYWYQQILGQGPKLLIQFQNNGVVDDSQLPKDRFSAERLKGVDSTLKIQPAKLEDSAVYLCASSSRTGRGNTEAFFGQGTRLTVV.

The chain couples TRBV7-2 to TRBJ2-7; perhaps TRBD2 as D (5 bases). The CDR3 extends over 16 amino acids. Trimming pared 5 bases from V and 2 bases from J, leaving 19 bases between. The V gene's germline CDR1 is SGHTA and CDR2 FQGNSA. CDR3 nucleotides: TGTGCCAGCAGCCTCGGGCCCTTCTTCGGGGCCTACGAGCAGTACTTC. Translating it yields CASSLGPFFGAYEQYF.